The source of this T cell receptor beta chain is a study of T cells in Graves' hyperthyroidism and ophthalmopathy. Patients aged 18 to 65 had newly diagnosed hyperthyroidism of under 2 months' duration. Researchers barred patients who had uncontrolled infection, other autoimmune disease, pregnancy or lactation. Regions amplified from RNA transcripts were the TCR beta CDR3 regions. During a first-round RT-PCR of the TCR CDR3, the HTBI primer set was used. MiXCR, applied by TCRdb to the multiplex PCR reads, yields one record per CDR3 protein. The table has 650,000 to 850,000 distinct CDR3 sequences, about 17% seen once; the top ten hold approximately 15%. The V end lost 5 bases, the J end lost 5 bases, and 16 bases lay between the germline ends. CDR3 length: 15 residues. This clonotype was picked up many times.

The sample was blood. The chain links TRBV12-3 or TRBV12-4 to TRBJ2-1; D gene uncertain. The source is a woman aged 50 to 65 with Graves' hyperthyroidism that later progressed to Graves' ophthalmopathy. Here the CDR3 reads CASSRIRAANNEQFF. The CDR3 coding sequence is TGTGCCAGCAGTCGGATCCGGGCCGCGAACAATGAGCAGTTCTTC.